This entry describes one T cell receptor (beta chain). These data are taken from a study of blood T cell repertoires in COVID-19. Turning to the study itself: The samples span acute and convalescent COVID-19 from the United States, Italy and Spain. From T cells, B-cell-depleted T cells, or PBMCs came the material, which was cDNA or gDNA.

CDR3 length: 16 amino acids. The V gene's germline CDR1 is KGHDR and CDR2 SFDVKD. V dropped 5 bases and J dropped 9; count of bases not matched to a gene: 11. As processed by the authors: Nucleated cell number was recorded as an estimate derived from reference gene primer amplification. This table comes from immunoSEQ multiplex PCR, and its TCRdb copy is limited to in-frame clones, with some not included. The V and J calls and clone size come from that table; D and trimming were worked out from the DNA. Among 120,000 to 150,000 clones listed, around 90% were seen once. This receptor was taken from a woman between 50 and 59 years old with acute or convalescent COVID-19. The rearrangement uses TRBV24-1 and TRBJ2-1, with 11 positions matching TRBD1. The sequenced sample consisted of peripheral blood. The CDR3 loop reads CATSALPGQGEVEQFF. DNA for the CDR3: TGTGCCACCAGTGCCCTACCGGGACAGGGGGAAGTTGAGCAGTTCTTC.